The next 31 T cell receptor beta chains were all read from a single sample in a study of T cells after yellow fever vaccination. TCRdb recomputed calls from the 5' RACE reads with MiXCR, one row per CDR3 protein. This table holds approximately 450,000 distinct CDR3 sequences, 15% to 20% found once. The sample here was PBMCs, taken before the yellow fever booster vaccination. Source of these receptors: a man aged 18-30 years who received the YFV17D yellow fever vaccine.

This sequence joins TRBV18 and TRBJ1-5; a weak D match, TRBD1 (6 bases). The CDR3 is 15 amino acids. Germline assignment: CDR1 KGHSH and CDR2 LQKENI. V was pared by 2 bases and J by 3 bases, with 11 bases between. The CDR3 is CASSPESGVNQPQHF. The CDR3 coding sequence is TGTGCCAGCTCACCAGAGTCAGGGGTCAATCAGCCCCAGCATTTT.

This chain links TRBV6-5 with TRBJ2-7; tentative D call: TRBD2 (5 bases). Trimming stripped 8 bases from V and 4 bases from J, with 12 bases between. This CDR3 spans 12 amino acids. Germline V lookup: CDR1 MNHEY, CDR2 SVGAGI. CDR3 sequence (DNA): TGTGCCAGCGGGTCTCGGGGTTACGAGCAGTACTTC. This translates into CASGSRGYEQYF.

This CDR3 reads CASSLSGAGEAFF. In DNA form, the CDR3 reads TGTGCCAGCAGCTTATCAGGGGCCGGTGAAGCTTTCTTT. The chain joins TRBV7-3 to TRBJ1-1; possible D gene TRBD1, 6 bases. The germline gives CDR1 SGHTA, CDR2 FQGTGA. The V end lost 2 bases, the J end lost 7 bases, and 11 bases lay between the germline ends. CDR3 length: 13 residues.

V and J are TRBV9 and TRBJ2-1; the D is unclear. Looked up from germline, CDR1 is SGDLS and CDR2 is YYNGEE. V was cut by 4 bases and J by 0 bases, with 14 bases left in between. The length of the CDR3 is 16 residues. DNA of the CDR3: TGTGCCAGCAGCCTCCTGGGCGCCTACTCCTACAATGAGCAGTTCTTC. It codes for CASSLLGAYSYNEQFF.

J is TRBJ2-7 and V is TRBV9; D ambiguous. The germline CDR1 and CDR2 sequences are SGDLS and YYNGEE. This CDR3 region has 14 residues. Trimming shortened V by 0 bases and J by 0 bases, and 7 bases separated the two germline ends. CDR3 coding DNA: TGTGCCAGCAGCGTAGCCCAGAACTCCTACGAGCAGTACTTC. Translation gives CASSVAQNSYEQYF.

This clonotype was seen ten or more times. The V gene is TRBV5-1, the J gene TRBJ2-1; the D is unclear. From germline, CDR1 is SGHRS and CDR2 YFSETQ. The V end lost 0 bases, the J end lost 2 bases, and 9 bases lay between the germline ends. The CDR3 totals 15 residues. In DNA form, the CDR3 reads TGCGCCAGCAGCTTGGAAGGTTTGGCCTACAATGAGCAGTTCTTC. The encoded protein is CASSLEGLAYNEQFF.

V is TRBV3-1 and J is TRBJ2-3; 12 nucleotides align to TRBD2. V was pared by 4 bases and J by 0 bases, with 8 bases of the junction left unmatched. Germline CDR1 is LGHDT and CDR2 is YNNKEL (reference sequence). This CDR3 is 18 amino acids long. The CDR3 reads CASSRARLAGASTDTQYF. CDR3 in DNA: TGTGCCAGCAGCCGCGCACGACTAGCGGGAGCTAGCACAGATACGCAGTATTTT.

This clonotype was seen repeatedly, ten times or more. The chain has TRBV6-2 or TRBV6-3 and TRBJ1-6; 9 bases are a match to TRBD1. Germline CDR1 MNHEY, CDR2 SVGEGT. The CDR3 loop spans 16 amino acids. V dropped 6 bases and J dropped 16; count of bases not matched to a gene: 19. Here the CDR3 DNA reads TGTGCCAGCAGAACCACGCGGGGGACAGGGTCTCCGGCACTCCACTTT. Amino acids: CASRTTRGTGSPALHF.

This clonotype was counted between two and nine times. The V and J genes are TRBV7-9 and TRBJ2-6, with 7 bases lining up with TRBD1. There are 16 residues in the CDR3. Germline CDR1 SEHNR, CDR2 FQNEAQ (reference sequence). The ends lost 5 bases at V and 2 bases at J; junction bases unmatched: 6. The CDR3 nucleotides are TGTGCCAGCAGCCCCAGGGGGACAACTGGGGCCAACGTCCTGACTTTC. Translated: CASSPRGTTGANVLTF.

The CDR3 loop reads CASSQDFKGKSNQPQHF. Here the CDR3 DNA reads TGCGCCAGCAGCCAAGATTTCAAGGGGAAGAGCAATCAGCCCCAGCATTTT. The rearrangement joins TRBV4-3 to TRBJ1-5, with a weak D call TRBD1 (5 bases). Germline V CDR1 and CDR2: LGHNA, YSLEER. This CDR3 spans 17 amino acids. Trimming left V 0 bases short and J 1 base short, with 13 bases between.

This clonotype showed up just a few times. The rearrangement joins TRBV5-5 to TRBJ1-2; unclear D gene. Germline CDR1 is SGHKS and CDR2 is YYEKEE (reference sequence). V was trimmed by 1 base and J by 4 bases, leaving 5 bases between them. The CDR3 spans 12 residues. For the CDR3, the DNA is TGTGCCAGCAGCTTGAAGGCCTATGGCTACACCTTC. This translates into CASSLKAYGYTF.

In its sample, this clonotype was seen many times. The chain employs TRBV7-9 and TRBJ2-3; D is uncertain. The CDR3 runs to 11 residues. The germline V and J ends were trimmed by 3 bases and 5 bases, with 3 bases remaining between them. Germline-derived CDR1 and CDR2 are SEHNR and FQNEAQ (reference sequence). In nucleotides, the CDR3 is TGTGCCAGCAGCTTGAAAGATACGCAGTATTTT. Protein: CASSLKDTQYF.

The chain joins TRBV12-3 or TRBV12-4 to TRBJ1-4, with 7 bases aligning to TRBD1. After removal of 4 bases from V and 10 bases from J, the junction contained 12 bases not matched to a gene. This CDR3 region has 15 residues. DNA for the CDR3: TGTGCCAGCAGTTCCCGGGGAGGGGGCGAGGGAAAACTGTTTTTT. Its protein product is CASSSRGGGEGKLFF.

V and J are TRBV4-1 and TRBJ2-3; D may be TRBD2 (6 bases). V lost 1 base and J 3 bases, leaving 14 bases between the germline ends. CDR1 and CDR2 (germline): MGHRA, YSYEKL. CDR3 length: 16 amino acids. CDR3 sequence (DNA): TGCGCCAGCAGCCAAGTCGAAACGGGGAGGACAGATACGCAGTATTTT. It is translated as CASSQVETGRTDTQYF.

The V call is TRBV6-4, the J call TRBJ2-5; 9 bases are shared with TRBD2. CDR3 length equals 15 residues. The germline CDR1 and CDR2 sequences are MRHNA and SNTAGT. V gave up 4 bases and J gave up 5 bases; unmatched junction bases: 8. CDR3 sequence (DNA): TGTGCCAGCAGTGTCAGCGGGGGGCCGCAGGAGACCCAGTACTTC. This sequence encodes CASSVSGGPQETQYF.

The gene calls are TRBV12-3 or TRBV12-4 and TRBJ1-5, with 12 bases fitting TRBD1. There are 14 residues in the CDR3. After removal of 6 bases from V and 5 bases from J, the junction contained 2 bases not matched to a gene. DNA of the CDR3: TGTGCCAGCAGAGGGACAGGGGGCCATCAGCCCCAGCATTTT. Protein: CASRGTGGHQPQHF.

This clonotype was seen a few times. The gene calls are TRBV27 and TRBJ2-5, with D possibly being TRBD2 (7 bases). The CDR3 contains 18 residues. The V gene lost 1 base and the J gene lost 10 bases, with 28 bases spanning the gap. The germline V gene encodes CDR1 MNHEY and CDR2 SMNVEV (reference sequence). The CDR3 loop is CASSLFGLGGGLGPIQYF. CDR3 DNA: TGTGCCAGCAGTTTATTCGGGCTGGGGGGGGGGCTTGGACCGATCCAGTACTTC.

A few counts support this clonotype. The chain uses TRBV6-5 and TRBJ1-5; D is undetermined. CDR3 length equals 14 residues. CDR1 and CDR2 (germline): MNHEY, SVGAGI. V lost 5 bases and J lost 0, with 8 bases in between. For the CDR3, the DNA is TGTGCCAGCAGTCAAGGATATAGCAATCAGCCCCAGCATTTT. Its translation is CASSQGYSNQPQHF.

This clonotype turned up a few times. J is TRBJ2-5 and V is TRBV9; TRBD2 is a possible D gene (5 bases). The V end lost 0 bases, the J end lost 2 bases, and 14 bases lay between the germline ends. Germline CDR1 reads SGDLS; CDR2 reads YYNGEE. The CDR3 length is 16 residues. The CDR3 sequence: CASSVAPTLEQETQYF. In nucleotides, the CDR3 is TGTGCCAGCAGCGTAGCCCCGACACTAGAACAAGAGACCCAGTACTTC.

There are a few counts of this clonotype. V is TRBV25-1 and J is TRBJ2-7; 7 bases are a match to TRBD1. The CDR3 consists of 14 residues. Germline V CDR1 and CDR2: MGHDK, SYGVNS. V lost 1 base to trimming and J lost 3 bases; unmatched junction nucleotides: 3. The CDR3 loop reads CASSESDRIYEQYF. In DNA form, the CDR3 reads TGTGCCAGCAGTGAATCGGACAGGATCTACGAGCAGTACTTC.

The CDR3 is CASSYPGGATDTQYF. CDR3 DNA sequence: TGTGCCAGCAGTTACCCCGGGGGGGCCACAGATACGCAGTATTTT. The J gene is TRBJ2-3, the V gene TRBV6-6; 8 bases fit TRBD2. There are 15 residues in the CDR3. Germline loops: CDR1 MNHNY, CDR2 SVGAGI (reference sequence). The junction had 3 bases not matched to a gene; V was cut back by 2 bases and J by 2 bases.

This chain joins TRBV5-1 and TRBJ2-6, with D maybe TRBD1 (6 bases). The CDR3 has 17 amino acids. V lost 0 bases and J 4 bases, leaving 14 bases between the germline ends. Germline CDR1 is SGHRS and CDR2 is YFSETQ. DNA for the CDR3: TGCGCCAGCAGCTTGGCCCTGGACAGTAGAGGGGCCAACGTCCTGACTTTC. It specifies CASSLALDSRGANVLTF.

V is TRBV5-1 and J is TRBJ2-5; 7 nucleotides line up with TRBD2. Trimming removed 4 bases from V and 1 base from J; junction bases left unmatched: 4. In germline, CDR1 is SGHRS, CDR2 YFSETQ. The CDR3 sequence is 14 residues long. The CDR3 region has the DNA TGCGCCAGCAGCAGGGACTACATCCAAGAGACCCAGTACTTC. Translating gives CASSRDYIQETQYF. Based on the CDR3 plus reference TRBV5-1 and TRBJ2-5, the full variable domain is KAGVTQTPRYLIKTRGQQVTLSCSPISGHRSVSWYQQTPGQGLQFLFEYFSETQRNKGNFPGRFSGRQFSNSRSEMNVSTLELGDSALYLCASSRDYIQETQYFGPGTRLLVL.

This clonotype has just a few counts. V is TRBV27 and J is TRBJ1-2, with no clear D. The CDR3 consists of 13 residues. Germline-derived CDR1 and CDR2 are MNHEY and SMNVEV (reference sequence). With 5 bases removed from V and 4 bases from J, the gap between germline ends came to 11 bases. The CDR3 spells CASSLGLSYGYTF. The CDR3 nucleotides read TGTGCCAGCAGTCTTGGGTTGAGCTATGGCTACACCTTC.

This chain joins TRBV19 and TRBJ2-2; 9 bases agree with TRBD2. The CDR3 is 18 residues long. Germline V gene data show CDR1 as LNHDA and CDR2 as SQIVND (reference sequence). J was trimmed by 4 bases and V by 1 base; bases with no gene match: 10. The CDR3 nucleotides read TGTGCCAGTAGTATAGGCTTCGGGACTAGCTTCGTCACCGGGGAGCTGTTTTTT. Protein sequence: CASSIGFGTSFVTGELFF.

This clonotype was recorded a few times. The CDR3 region is CASSGDSSQYF. The CDR3 DNA reads as TGCGCCAGCAGCGGGGACAGTTCGCAGTACTTC. The chain is built from TRBV5-1 and TRBJ2-7, with 7 positions matching TRBD1. CDR1 SGHRS and CDR2 YFSETQ come from the germline V gene. This CDR3 region has 11 residues. Trimming cost V 4 bases and J 9 bases; bases outside gene matches: 4.

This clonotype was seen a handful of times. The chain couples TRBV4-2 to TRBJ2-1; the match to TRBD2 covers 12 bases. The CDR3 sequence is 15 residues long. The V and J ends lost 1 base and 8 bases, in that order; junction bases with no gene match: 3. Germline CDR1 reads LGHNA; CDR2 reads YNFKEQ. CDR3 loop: CASSQGLAGGDEQFF. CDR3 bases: TGTGCCAGCAGCCAAGGTCTAGCGGGGGGGGATGAGCAGTTCTTC.

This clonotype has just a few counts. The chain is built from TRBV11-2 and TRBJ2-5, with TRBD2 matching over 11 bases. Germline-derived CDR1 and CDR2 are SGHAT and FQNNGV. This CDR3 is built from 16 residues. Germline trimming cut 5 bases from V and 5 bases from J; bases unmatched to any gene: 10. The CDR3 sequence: CASSPPRLAGWETQYF. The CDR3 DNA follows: TGTGCCAGCAGCCCCCCAAGACTAGCGGGGTGGGAGACCCAGTACTTC.

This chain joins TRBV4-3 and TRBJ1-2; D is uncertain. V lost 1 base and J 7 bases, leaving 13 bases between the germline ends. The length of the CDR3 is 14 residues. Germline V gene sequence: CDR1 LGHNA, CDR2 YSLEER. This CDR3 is CASSQVTTVGGYTF. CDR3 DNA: TGCGCCAGCAGCCAAGTAACGACGGTGGGTGGCTACACCTTC.

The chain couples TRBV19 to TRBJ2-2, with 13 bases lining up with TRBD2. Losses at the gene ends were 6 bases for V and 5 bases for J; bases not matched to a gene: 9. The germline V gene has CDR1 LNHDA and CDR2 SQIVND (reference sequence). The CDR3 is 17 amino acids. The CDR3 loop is CASRRRTSGGRTGELFF. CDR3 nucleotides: TGTGCCAGTAGGAGGAGGACTAGCGGGGGCCGGACCGGGGAGCTGTTTTTT.

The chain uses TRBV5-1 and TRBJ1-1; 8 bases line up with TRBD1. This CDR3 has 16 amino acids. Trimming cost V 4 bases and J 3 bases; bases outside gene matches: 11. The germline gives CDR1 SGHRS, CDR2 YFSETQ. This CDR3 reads CASSPGQATPHTEAFF. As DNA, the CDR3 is TGCGCCAGCAGCCCGGGACAGGCGACTCCCCACACTGAAGCTTTCTTT.